The sequence of this T cell receptor (beta chain) was determined in a study of response to subunit inactivated influenza vaccine. This clonotype has only a few counts. The CDR3 covers 13 residues. CDR1 and CDR2 (germline): GTSNPN, SVGIG (reference sequence). Trimming pared 4 bases from V and 5 bases from J, leaving 12 bases between. TCRdb re-derived calls from the RT-PCR reads in MiXCR, one entry per CDR3 protein. The sample holds a few hundred thousand distinct CDR3 sequences; 11% are singletons and the top ten take 8% to 13%. These same data were also listed under a study on T cells expressing NK-cell markers. According to that study: With UMIs, 5'RACE template switching was used to make TCR beta cDNA. Source material for TCR beta repertoires consisted of sorted CD3+CD56+NKG2C+, CD3+CD56+NKG2C- and CD3+CD56-NKG2C+ T cells. Restriction of sorting to alpha-beta TCR T cells was accomplished in several experiments using an anti-gamma-delta TCR antibody. One observes that, in a handful of donors, these clonotypes were also the leading ones within the CD3+CD56-NKG2C+ fraction. The study left the HCMV specificity of expanded NKG2C+ T cell clones unresolved.

The sequence was collected from a man aged 50 to 59 who received an inactivated influenza vaccine. The material sequenced was PBMCs from blood, taken on the day of vaccination. This rearrangement joins TRBV30 to TRBJ1-5, with D maybe TRBD1 (5 bases). CDR3 bases: TGTGCCTGGAATCCGGGCAGGGATCAGCCCCAGCATTTT. It specifies CAWNPGRDQPQHF.